The clone carrying this T cell receptor beta chain showed up many times. The antigen remains unidentified. Method: immunoSEQ multiplex PCR; TCRdb's copy keeps in-frame clones and lacks some. This repertoire holds 44,000 or so clones, and none appear only once. This specimen belongs to a study of T cells after posttransplantation cyclophosphamide. General study findings and limits: Tissue-infiltrating T cells from skin or gut overlapped little with blood T cells.

The clonotype was recovered from a man between 35 and 55 years old in good health, CMV-negative, and a related stem cell transplant donor. The sequencing sample was made of PBMCs.

CDR3 sequence reads: CATTRTSQETQYF. In DNA form, the CDR3 reads TGTGCCACTACGAGGACATCTCAAGAGACCCAGTACTTC. The rearrangement uses TRBV6-5 and TRBJ2-5; D possibly corresponds to TRBD1 (5 bases). The germline CDR1 and CDR2 sequences are MNHEY and SVGAGI. The CDR3 is made up of 13 amino acids. With 10 bases removed from V and 2 bases from J, the gap between germline ends came to 14 bases.